This entry lists 9 T cell receptor beta chains sequenced from one sample in a study of T-cell memory formation after mild COVID-19. One entry per CDR3 protein results from TCRdb running MiXCR on the 5' RACE reads. The sample consists of a few hundred thousand distinct CDR3 sequences, 15% to 20% of them appearing once. The sequencing sample was made of PBMCs or a T cell subset sorted from them (not recorded which). Receptors were obtained from a man aged 18 to 30 who had mild COVID-19 (a few samples of this study predate the infection). Cell type and time point are not known.

This chain connects TRBV4-1 to TRBJ2-2, with TRBD2 identical over 10 bases. CDR1 is MGHRA, CDR2 YSYEKL, per germline. V lost 4 bases, J lost 4 bases, and 3 bases stayed unmatched. This CDR3 has 15 residues. This CDR3 is CASSLLAGFTGELFF. The DNA for the CDR3 is TGCGCCAGCAGCCTACTAGCGGGATTCACCGGGGAGCTGTTTTTT.

V usage is TRBV4-1 and J usage is TRBJ2-4, with 9 bases aligning to TRBD1. The CDR3 has 14 amino acids. Germline trimming cut 5 bases from V and 5 bases from J; bases unmatched to any gene: 4. CDR1 MGHRA and CDR2 YSYEKL come from the germline V gene. CDR3 nucleotide sequence: TGCGCCAGCAGCTCCCGGACAGGGGAAAACATTCAGTACTTC. Translation gives CASSSRTGENIQYF.

This clonotype was seen more than once but under ten times. The chain employs TRBV6-2 or TRBV6-3 and TRBJ2-7; 10 nucleotides line up with TRBD2. This CDR3 has 15 residues. V lost 5 bases, J lost 2 bases, and 6 bases stayed unmatched. Per germline, CDR1 MNHEY and CDR2 SVGEGT. The CDR3: CASSHPSGGAYEQYF. The CDR3 bases are TGTGCCAGCAGTCACCCCAGCGGGGGGGCCTACGAGCAGTACTTC.

This clonotype was detected only a few times. This chain links TRBV18 with TRBJ2-3; the match to TRBD1 covers 11 bases. The V gene end was trimmed by 10 bases and the J gene end by 5 bases; junction bases not matched to a gene: 17. Germline V lookup: CDR1 KGHSH, CDR2 LQKENI. The CDR3 is 17 amino acids. The CDR3 sequence: CATSGIGQGARGDTQYF. CDR3 DNA sequence: TGTGCCACCTCCGGAATTGGACAGGGGGCCCGAGGAGATACGCAGTATTTT.

The chain carries TRBV3-1 and TRBJ1-5, with TRBD1 matching 7 bases. The V segment lost 6 bases and the J segment 7 bases; nucleotides outside the gene matches: 3. The CDR3 loop spans 12 amino acids. Germline lookup yields CDR1 LGHDT and CDR2 YNNKEL (reference sequence). As DNA, the CDR3 is TGTGCCAGCAGTCGACAGGGACAGCCCCAGCATTTT. Residues: CASSRQGQPQHF.

This clonotype came up a few times. J is TRBJ2-6 and V is TRBV11-2, with unresolved D. V was pared by 4 bases and J by 1 base, with 8 bases between. The CDR3 spans 15 residues. Germline V gene lookup returns CDR1 SGHAT and CDR2 FQNNGV. CDR3 coding DNA: TGTGCCAGCAGCTCTTCTAGGTCTGGGGCCAACGTCCTGACTTTC. Protein: CASSSSRSGANVLTF.

V and J are TRBV6-2 or TRBV6-3 and TRBJ2-2; D is uncertain. V lost 8 bases and J lost 2, with 15 bases in between. Per the germline V gene, CDR1 is MNHEY and CDR2 is SVGEGT. This CDR3 is built from 15 residues. CDR3 sequence (DNA): TGTGCCAGCCGTTTTGGAGACCTCAACACCGGGGAGCTGTTTTTT. Its protein product is CASRFGDLNTGELFF.

This clonotype was seen a few times. The chain joins TRBV5-6 to TRBJ1-6; D possibly corresponds to TRBD1 (5 bases). V was clipped by 4 bases and J by 9 bases, with 11 bases between them. Germline assignment: CDR1 SGHDT and CDR2 YYEEEE. This CDR3 has 13 amino acids. The CDR3 here is CASSPGHASPLHF. The DNA for the CDR3 is TGTGCCAGCAGCCCCGGACATGCTTCACCCCTCCACTTT.

This chain links TRBV5-1 with TRBJ1-1; D might be TRBD1 (5 bases). Germline V gene lookup returns CDR1 SGHRS and CDR2 YFSETQ. The CDR3 loop spans 14 amino acids. V was shortened by 7 bases and J by 9 bases, with 22 bases between the two germline ends. Written as DNA, the CDR3 is TGCGCCAGCTCCGCTGGGAGTGGGGCTTGGCAAGCTTTCTTT. This encodes CASSAGSGAWQAFF.